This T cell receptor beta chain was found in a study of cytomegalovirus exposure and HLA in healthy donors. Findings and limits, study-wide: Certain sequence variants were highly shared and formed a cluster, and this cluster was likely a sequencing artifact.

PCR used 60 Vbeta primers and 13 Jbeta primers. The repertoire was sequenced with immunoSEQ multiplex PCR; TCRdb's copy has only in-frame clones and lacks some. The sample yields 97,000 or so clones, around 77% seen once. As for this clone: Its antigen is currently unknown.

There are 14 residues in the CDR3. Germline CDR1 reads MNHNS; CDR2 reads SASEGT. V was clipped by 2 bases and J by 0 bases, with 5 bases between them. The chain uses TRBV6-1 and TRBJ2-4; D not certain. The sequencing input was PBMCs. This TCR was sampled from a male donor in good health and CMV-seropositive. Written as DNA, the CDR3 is TGTGCCAGCAGTGAACTCCCAGCCAAAAACATTCAGTACTTC. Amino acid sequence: CASSELPAKNIQYF.